This T cell receptor beta chain was profiled in a study of cytomegalovirus exposure and HLA in healthy donors. Findings of the study overall: Among donors in an Asian-associated ancestry cluster, a later analysis reportedly found fewer N-insertions than the roughly 700-donor mean. Roughly uniform depth of sequencing across donors was assumed in presence/absence analyses. An analysis that came later showed most CMV-associated TCR beta chains appearing HLA-restricted. A few chains tied to CMV proved CMV antigen-specific in vitro.

Primers included in the PCR were 60 Vbeta and 13 Jbeta primers. The assay was immunoSEQ multiplex PCR, and TCRdb's table has in-frame clones only and misses some. The sample gives about 78,000 clones, approximately 88% of which show up once; 2% to 3% is in the top ten. For this clone: Its antigen remains unidentified.

The CDR3 contains 12 residues. Trimming left V 10 bases short and J 4 bases short, with 12 bases between. CDR1 is SNHLY, CDR2 FYNNEI, per germline. The V and J genes are TRBV2 and TRBJ2-3; a weak D match, TRBD2 (6 bases). Sequencing was carried out using PBMCs. The TCR comes from a woman aged 45-65 years in good health and CMV-seronegative. The CDR3 reads CATEGGADTQYF. CDR3 nucleotides: TGTGCCACAGAGGGAGGAGCAGATACGCAGTATTTT.